The 32 T cell receptor beta chains below all came from one sample that was sequenced in a study of technical replicates of blood from a handful of donors. Method: immunoSEQ multiplex PCR; TCRdb's copy keeps in-frame clones and lacks some. The data show fewer than 80,000 clones, roughly 90% seen once. The sequenced sample was PBMCs. All receptors come from a human donor in good health. Some clones in this sample may be carry-over from other donors' samples.

The chain joins TRBV7-2 to TRBJ1-5, with D possibly matching TRBD1 (6 bases). CDR3 size: 15 residues. Trimming stripped 8 bases from V and 0 bases from J, with 14 bases between. Germline lookup yields CDR1 SGHTA and CDR2 FQGNSA. The CDR3 DNA follows: TGTGCCAGCGAACCGGGGGGCGGTAGCAATCAGCCCCAGCATTTT. This gives the protein CASEPGGGSNQPQHF. The entire variable domain, with the rest obtained from reference TRBV7-2 and TRBJ1-5, is as follows: GAGVSQSPSNKVTEKGKDVELRCDPISGHTALYWYRQSLGQGLEFLIYFQGNSAPDKSGLPSDRFSAERTGGSVSTLTIQRTQQEDSAVYLCASEPGGGSNQPQHFGDGTRLSIL.

The rearrangement links TRBV5-4 to TRBJ2-7; TRBD2 matches 14 bases. V trimming: 4 bases; J trimming: 3 bases; junction bases outside the gene matches: 3. Germline-derived CDR1 and CDR2 are SGHNT and YYREEE (reference sequence). The length of the CDR3 is 15 residues. This CDR3 is CASSPGTSGGYEQYF. CDR3 sequence (DNA): TGTGCCAGCAGCCCTGGGACTAGCGGGGGCTACGAGCAGTACTTC.

The chain uses TRBV4-2 and TRBJ2-5; D is uncertain. The CDR3 sequence is 13 residues long. Germline V gene sequence: CDR1 LGHNA, CDR2 YNFKEQ. Trimming removed 4 bases at V and 5 bases at J, with 11 bases between. Here the CDR3 reads CASSPGRWETQYF. CDR3 bases: TGTGCCAGCAGCCCCGGCAGGTGGGAGACCCAGTACTTC.

This chain links TRBV18 with TRBJ2-5, with D possibly TRBD2 on 5 matching bases. This CDR3 is 15 amino acids long. V lost 5 bases and J lost 1, with 14 bases in between. Germline V gene sequence: CDR1 KGHSH, CDR2 LQKENI. CDR3 region: CASSSTPDFQETQYF. In DNA form, the CDR3 reads TGTGCCAGCTCATCTACCCCGGACTTCCAAGAGACCCAGTACTTC.

V is TRBV19 and J is TRBJ2-5; no clear D. The CDR3 is 15 amino acids. The V and J ends lost 5 bases and 0 bases respectively, with 13 bases between them. Per germline, CDR1 LNHDA and CDR2 SQIVND (reference sequence). CDR3 loop: CASSSATAYQETQYF. CDR3 DNA sequence: TGTGCCAGTAGTTCCGCCACTGCGTACCAAGAGACCCAGTACTTC.

This chain joins TRBV7-6 and TRBJ2-3; D not resolved. This CDR3 spans 13 amino acids. Germline V gene lookup returns CDR1 SGHVS and CDR2 FNYEAQ. Between the trimmed V and J ends, which lost 1 base and 6 bases, there was a span of 8 bases. The CDR3 region has the DNA TGTGCCAGCAGCTTAGGTTTAGAGGATACGCAGTATTTT. This encodes CASSLGLEDTQYF.

The rearrangement links TRBV6-5 to TRBJ1-2, with D possibly matching TRBD1 (6 bases). The CDR3 consists of 16 residues. From germline, CDR1 is MNHEY and CDR2 SVGAGI. V gave up 0 bases and J gave up 4 bases, with 15 bases separating them. This chain's CDR3 is CASSYSMSRGFYGYTF. The DNA for the CDR3 is TGTGCCAGCAGTTACTCGATGAGCAGGGGATTCTATGGCTACACCTTC.

The chain uses TRBV5-1 and TRBJ2-3; 7 bases map to TRBD2. V dropped 3 bases and J dropped 6; count of bases not matched to a gene: 7. CDR1 and CDR2 (germline): SGHRS, YFSETQ. This CDR3 spans 14 amino acids. The DNA for the CDR3 is TGCGCCAGCAGCTACCGAGCGGGGTCGGATACGCAGTATTTT. Its protein is CASSYRAGSDTQYF.

The chain carries TRBV23-1 and TRBJ2-7, with TRBD1 matching over 9 bases. TRBV23-1 is sorted into the ORF group, with uncertain function. CDR3 length: 14 amino acids. The junction had 7 bases not matched to a gene; V was cut back by 6 bases and J by 4 bases. The CDR3 protein is CASRAGTGMYEQYF. The CDR3 DNA is TGCGCCAGCAGAGCCGGGACAGGGATGTACGAGCAGTACTTC.

The chain couples TRBV30 to TRBJ1-2; a possible D gene is TRBD1 (6 bases). Germline V CDR1 and CDR2: GTSNPN, SVGIG (reference sequence). This CDR3 is 14 amino acids long. Trimming cost V 3 bases and J 1 base, with 12 bases left between them. The CDR3 DNA is TGTGCCTGGAGCCCAGGACAGTTTAACTATGGCTACACCTTC. Translation: CAWSPGQFNYGYTF.

V gene TRBV7-9 combines with J gene TRBJ1-1, with D unclear. Per germline, CDR1 SEHNR and CDR2 FQNEAQ (reference sequence). The CDR3 extends over 18 amino acids. Trimming took 5 bases from V and 1 from J, leaving 23 bases between them. CDR3 in DNA: TGTGCCAGCAGCCTGGGAATACGGGCCACGGGAACGAACACTGAAGCTTTCTTT. Translated: CASSLGIRATGTNTEAFF.

This chain uses TRBV18 with TRBJ2-3; 7 bases are shared with TRBD2. The CDR3 sequence is 16 residues long. J gave up 2 bases and V 3 bases, and 8 bases lay outside the gene matches. CDR1 is KGHSH and CDR2 is LQKENI in the germline V gene. Here the CDR3 DNA reads TGTGCCAGCTCACCTTCGACTAGCTTCGACACAGATACGCAGTATTTT. It is translated as CASSPSTSFDTDTQYF.

The gene calls are TRBV4-1 and TRBJ2-3; D unresolved. This CDR3 spans 13 amino acids. V lost 1 base and J lost 8, with 10 bases in between. Germline V gives CDR1 MGHRA, CDR2 YSYEKL. CDR3 region: CASSQVPSGTQYF. The CDR3, as DNA: TGCGCCAGCAGCCAAGTTCCTAGTGGTACGCAGTATTTT.

This CDR3 reads CSVSSPGTGTSSYEQYF. DNA of the CDR3: TGCAGCGTTTCCAGTCCCGGGACAGGGACCAGCTCCTACGAGCAGTACTTC. The chain joins TRBV29-1 to TRBJ2-7, with TRBD1 matching over 9 bases. V lost 5 bases to trimming and J lost 0 bases; unmatched junction nucleotides: 14. Germline values: CDR1 SQVTM, CDR2 ANQGSEA. The CDR3 is made up of 17 amino acids.

The chain employs TRBV6-5 and TRBJ1-5; 8 bases line up with TRBD1. V gave up 5 bases and J gave up 7 bases; unmatched junction bases: 7. The CDR3 sequence is 14 residues long. Germline V CDR1 and CDR2: MNHEY, SVGAGI. DNA of the CDR3: TGTGCCAGCAGTGAAGACAGGGGAGGCCAGCCCCAGCATTTT. Its protein is CASSEDRGGQPQHF.

J is TRBJ2-2 and V is TRBV2, with TRBD1 matching over 7 bases. Unmatched junction bases numbered 3, after V lost 4 bases and J lost 7 bases. The CDR3 runs 13 residues. CDR1 is SNHLY, CDR2 FYNNEI, per germline. CDR3 amino acids: CASSGQGVGELFF. As DNA, the CDR3 is TGTGCCAGCAGTGGACAGGGTGTCGGGGAGCTGTTTTTT. The full variable domain, rest sourced from reference TRBV2 and TRBJ2-2, is EPEVTQTPSHQVTQMGQEVILRCVPISNHLYFYWYRQILGQKVEFLVSFYNNEISEKSEIFDDQFSVERPDGSNFTLKIRSTKLEDSAMYFCASSGQGVGELFFGEGSRLTVL.

The J gene is TRBJ1-5, the V gene TRBV5-1; TRBD1 might be the D (6 bases). Between the trimmed V and J ends, which lost 2 bases and 3 bases, there was a span of 9 bases. There are 14 residues in the CDR3. Germline V gene lookup returns CDR1 SGHRS and CDR2 YFSETQ. The CDR3, as DNA: TGCGCCAGCAGCTTAACAGGGAACAATCAGCCCCAGCATTTT. The encoded protein is CASSLTGNNQPQHF.

A single count supports this clone. V and J are TRBV5-4 and TRBJ2-7; 8 nucleotides line up with TRBD1. The CDR3 is 13 amino acids. Germline V gives CDR1 SGHNT, CDR2 YYREEE (reference sequence). V was clipped by 4 bases and J by 6 bases; unmatched bases: 6. In nucleotides, the CDR3 is TGTGCCAGCAGCGCCCAGGGGGCAGGCGAGCAGTACTTC. It yields the protein CASSAQGAGEQYF.

This chain links TRBV7-9 with TRBJ1-2; D possibly corresponds to TRBD1 (5 bases). V lost 5 bases and J lost 10, with 11 bases in between. The germline CDR1 and CDR2 sequences are SEHNR and FQNEAQ (reference sequence). CDR3 size: 11 residues. This chain's CDR3 is CASSAQGVYTF. Here the CDR3 DNA reads TGTGCCAGCAGCGCCCAAGGGGTCTACACCTTC.

The V call is TRBV10-3, the J call TRBJ2-2, with D tentatively TRBD2 (5 bases). Between the trimmed V and J ends, which lost 6 bases and 6 bases, there was a span of 14 bases. The CDR3 has 14 residues. Per the germline V gene, CDR1 is ENHRY and CDR2 is SYGVKD. CDR3 region: CAISSPSPPGELFF. Written as DNA, the CDR3 is TGTGCCATCAGCTCCCCTAGCCCCCCCGGGGAGCTGTTTTTT.

V gene TRBV7-2 combines with J gene TRBJ1-2; perhaps TRBD1 as D (6 bases). V dropped 5 bases and J dropped 1 base, with 17 bases sitting between them. The CDR3 totals 16 residues. Germline CDR1 reads SGHTA; CDR2 reads FQGNSA. The CDR3 loop reads CASSPRLNRVNYGYTF. CDR3 sequence (DNA): TGTGCCAGCAGCCCGCGATTGAACAGGGTTAACTATGGCTACACCTTC.

The V call is TRBV7-2, the J call TRBJ1-6; D is possibly TRBD1 (6 bases). The V end lost 1 base, the J end lost 10 bases, and 20 bases lay between the germline ends. The CDR3 is 17 amino acids. Germline V CDR1 and CDR2: SGHTA, FQGNSA. In DNA form, the CDR3 reads TGTGCCAGCAGCTTAGGAAACGACAGGCGGATTGGGTCACCCCTCCACTTT. Translated: CASSLGNDRRIGSPLHF.

The chain is built from TRBV9 and TRBJ1-1; D is unresolved. V was cut by 5 bases and J by 11 bases, with 22 bases left in between. The CDR3 loop spans 14 amino acids. Germline values: CDR1 SGDLS, CDR2 YYNGEE. The CDR3 DNA sequence: TGTGCCAGCAGTTCGGGTGCACCTCCTCCGCGGGCTTTCTTT. Amino acids: CASSSGAPPPRAFF.

V and J are TRBV6-1 and TRBJ1-2; D possibly corresponds to TRBD1 (6 bases). V was trimmed by 4 bases and J by 3 bases, leaving 15 bases between them. The germline gives CDR1 MNHNS, CDR2 SASEGT. This CDR3 comprises 15 residues. The CDR3 DNA sequence: TGTGCCAGCAGTGGGGGAAACAGGGACCACTATGGCTACACCTTC. It yields the protein CASSGGNRDHYGYTF.

The CDR3 here is CASSNQRPAGDYEQYF. As DNA, the CDR3 is TGTGCCAGCAGCAATCAGCGACCAGCGGGGGACTACGAGCAGTACTTC. This chain uses TRBV7-9 with TRBJ2-7; 8 bases match TRBD2. Germline V gene lookup returns CDR1 SEHNR and CDR2 FQNEAQ (reference sequence). This CDR3 region has 16 residues. V was clipped by 5 bases and J by 3 bases; unmatched bases: 12.

The CDR3 protein is CASTLGLAGGRYEQYF. The CDR3 DNA follows: TGTGCCAGCACCCTAGGACTAGCGGGAGGACGCTACGAGCAGTACTTC. V usage is TRBV7-9 and J usage is TRBJ2-7; 14 bases map to TRBD2. Germline V gene sequence: CDR1 SEHNR, CDR2 FQNEAQ (reference sequence). V trimming: 7 bases; J trimming: 3 bases; junction bases outside the gene matches: 8. This CDR3 has 16 residues.

In nucleotides, the CDR3 is TGCGCCAGCACCAGCGGGAACTATGGCTACACCTTC. Its translation is CASTSGNYGYTF. The V gene is TRBV5-1, the J gene TRBJ1-2; D is unresolved. The CDR3 length is 12 residues. Between the trimmed V and J ends, which lost 6 bases and 2 bases, there was a span of 8 bases. Germline V CDR1 and CDR2: SGHRS, YFSETQ.

This sequence joins TRBV7-9 and TRBJ2-1; TRBD2 might be the D (5 bases). This CDR3 contains 13 residues. The germline V gene has CDR1 SEHNR and CDR2 FQNEAQ (reference sequence). Trimming removed 4 bases from V and 8 bases from J, with 12 bases in between. This CDR3 is CASSSTLGDEQFF. Written as DNA, the CDR3 is TGTGCCAGCAGCTCAACTCTCGGGGATGAGCAGTTCTTC.

The chain links TRBV5-4 to TRBJ2-1; 7 bases match TRBD2. With V trimmed by 4 bases and J by 4 bases, 14 bases remained unmatched. CDR1 SGHNT and CDR2 YYREEE come from the germline V gene (reference sequence). This CDR3 comprises 17 residues. CDR3 in amino acids: CASSQPERGLLYNEQFF. The CDR3 region has the DNA TGTGCCAGCAGCCAACCCGAGCGGGGCCTCTTATACAATGAGCAGTTCTTC.

The rearrangement joins TRBV7-9 to TRBJ1-1; D is undetermined. CDR3 size: 12 residues. Trimming pared 4 bases from V and 8 bases from J, leaving 11 bases between. In germline, CDR1 is SEHNR, CDR2 FQNEAQ (reference sequence). This CDR3 reads CASSYADGEAFF. CDR3 sequence (DNA): TGTGCCAGCAGCTACGCGGATGGGGAAGCTTTCTTT.

The chain links TRBV5-8 to TRBJ2-2; TRBD2 matches at 8 bases. CDR1 is SGHTS and CDR2 is YDEGEE in the germline V gene. The CDR3 loop spans 16 amino acids. The J segment lost 4 bases and the V segment lost 4 bases, leaving 9 bases of the junction unmatched. The CDR3 nucleotides read TGTGCCAGCAGCAGAGGGACTAGATCGGGCACCGGGGAGCTGTTTTTT. Its translation: CASSRGTRSGTGELFF.

This rearrangement joins TRBV19 to TRBJ2-6, with TRBD1 matching 9 bases. The CDR3 runs to 18 residues. With V trimmed by 5 bases and J by 0 bases, 8 bases remained unmatched. The germline CDR1 and CDR2 sequences are LNHDA and SQIVND (reference sequence). CDR3 loop: CASSEQGALPSGANVLTF. The CDR3 bases are TGTGCCAGTAGTGAACAGGGGGCACTTCCCTCTGGGGCCAACGTCCTGACTTTC.